These 3 T cell receptor beta chains were all obtained from the same sample, sequenced in a study of T-cell memory formation after mild COVID-19. TCRdb called the 5' RACE reads again in MiXCR, with one record for every CDR3 protein. Of roughly 150,000 distinct CDR3 sequences in the sample, about 15% were seen once. The sample consisted of PBMCs or a T cell subset sorted from them (not recorded which). The source of these receptors is an adult woman who had mild COVID-19 (a few samples of this study predate the infection). Cell type and time point are not known.

The chain links TRBV25-1 to TRBJ1-1; D call uncertain. The ends were cut back, 1 base at V and 2 bases at J, with 5 bases in the middle. CDR1 and CDR2 from the germline V gene are MGHDK and SYGVNS. The CDR3 is made up of 13 amino acids. The CDR3 loop reads CASSELGNTEAFF. The CDR3 coding sequence is TGTGCCAGCAGTGAATTAGGAAACACTGAAGCTTTCTTT.

This clonotype was counted a few times. The rearrangement joins TRBV5-5 to TRBJ2-3, with TRBD2 matching over 7 bases. Germline values: CDR1 SGHKS, CDR2 YYEKEE (reference sequence). V lost 0 bases, J lost 0 bases, and 1 base stayed unmatched. The CDR3 covers 15 residues. CDR3 sequence (DNA): TGTGCCAGCAGCTTGGGACTAGCAAGCACAGATACGCAGTATTTT. Protein: CASSLGLASTDTQYF.

The chain couples TRBV9 to TRBJ2-1; D remains ambiguous. CDR1 is SGDLS, CDR2 YYNGEE, per germline. With 0 bases removed from V and 5 bases from J, the gap between germline ends came to 3 bases. The CDR3 runs to 12 residues. The CDR3 loop reads CASSVAHNEQFF. The DNA of the CDR3 is TGTGCCAGCAGCGTAGCCCACAATGAGCAGTTCTTC.